This T cell receptor beta chain was sequenced in a study of T cells in Graves' hyperthyroidism and ophthalmopathy. Study summary: Any treatment followed the collection of peripheral blood at initial diagnosis.

As to this clonotype: Antigen: not known.

Study-wide points: Most thyroid clonotypes expanded above 0.001 appeared in blood too. The model anticipated ophthalmopathy a median around 6 months pre-onset.

TCR beta CDR3 sequences were amplified from RNA transcripts. TCR CDR3 regions were first amplified by RT-PCR with HTBI primers. TCRdb reprocessed the multiplex PCR reads via MiXCR and lists one record per CDR3 protein. Altogether about 560,000 distinct CDR3 sequences are present, approximately 15% being singletons, with the ten largest covering about 18%. Trimming pared 3 bases from V and 4 bases from J, leaving 6 bases between. Germline V gives CDR1 SQVTM, CDR2 ANQGSEA. CDR3 length: 11 amino acids. This receptor was identified in a woman in her late teens or twenties with Graves' hyperthyroidism. The chain carries TRBV29-1 and TRBJ1-2; D not resolved. Material for sequencing was blood. CDR3 sequence reads: CSVERGYGYTF. The CDR3 DNA reads as TGCAGCGTTGAGAGAGGCTATGGCTACACCTTC.